This T cell receptor beta chain was recorded in a study of TIL therapy for anti-PD-1-resistant metastatic lung cancer. Time point denoted: pre-treatment sample, taken before nivolumab and TIL therapy. This clone was counted once. Sequencing used immunoSEQ v3. Repertoires were generated with immunoSEQ multiplex PCR, while TCRdb's copy carries only in-frame clones and drops some. The table includes tens of thousands of clones, over 70% detected once. The CDR3 totals 13 residues. V was pared by 1 base and J by 9 bases, with 11 bases between. Germline loops: CDR1 SGHKS, CDR2 YYEKEE (reference sequence). The sequence came from a person between 25 and 79 years old with non-small cell lung cancer. The sample in question was blood, obtained at baseline. V and J are TRBV5-5 and TRBJ2-1, with no clear D. The CDR3 DNA reads TGTGCCAGCAGCTTGATAGAAACGGGTGAGCAGTTCTTC. Its translation is CASSLIETGEQFF.